Listed here are 5 T cell receptor beta chains from one sample, sequenced in a study of blood T cell repertoires in COVID-19. Data came from immunoSEQ multiplex PCR; TCRdb stores just in-frame clones and leaves some out. This sample yields roughly 340,000 clones, of which more than 80% are seen a single time; less than 3.5% belongs to the top ten. The material sequenced was peripheral blood. The receptor source for this set is a woman younger than 45 with COVID-19, enrolled during active disease.

The chain's CDR3 is CASSEVGPTNEKLFF. As DNA, the CDR3 is TGTGCCAGCAGTGAAGTGGGGCCCACTAATGAAAAACTGTTTTTT. The chain employs TRBV6-1 and TRBJ1-4; D is perhaps TRBD1 (5 bases). Germline assignment: CDR1 MNHNS and CDR2 SASEGT. The CDR3 totals 15 residues. V lost 1 base and J 2 bases, leaving 8 bases between the germline ends.

The chain combines TRBV5-1 with TRBJ2-1; 12 positions match TRBD2. The CDR3 is 16 residues long. V lost 7 bases and J lost 12; bases outside the gene matches: 17. CDR1 SGHRS and CDR2 YFSETQ come from the germline V gene. The CDR3 region has the DNA TGCGCCAGCTCCCTTGTTGCTAGCGGGAGGGCCTGGGTGCAGTTCTTC. This sequence encodes CASSLVASGRAWVQFF.

This chain uses TRBV5-1 with TRBJ2-5; D ambiguous. The CDR3 has 14 amino acids. Germline V gene sequence: CDR1 SGHRS, CDR2 YFSETQ. V lost 5 bases to trimming and J lost 0 bases, with 11 bases between them. CDR3 in amino acids: CASRLTEYQETQYF. The CDR3 DNA is TGCGCCAGCAGATTAACAGAGTACCAAGAGACCCAGTACTTC.

This clone has a single count. This chain uses TRBV9 with TRBJ1-3, with a tentative D call TRBD1 (5 bases). Per germline, CDR1 SGDLS and CDR2 YYNGEE. V was shortened by 3 bases and J by 0 bases, with 10 bases between the two germline ends. The CDR3 is made up of 15 amino acids. CDR3: CASSDSGFSGNTIYF. Here the CDR3 DNA reads TGTGCCAGCAGCGACTCAGGGTTCTCTGGAAACACCATATATTTT. The entire variable domain, with the rest obtained from reference TRBV9 and TRBJ1-3, is as follows: DSGVTQTPKHLITATGQRVTLRCSPRSGDLSVYWYQQSLDQGLQFLIQYYNGEERAKGNILERFSAQQFPDLHSELNLSSLELGDSALYFCASSDSGFSGNTIYFGEGSWLTVV.

The chain employs TRBV10-3 and TRBJ2-3, with 9 bases aligning to TRBD2. The CDR3 has 15 residues. CDR1 is ENHRY, CDR2 SYGVKD, per germline. The ends lost 2 bases at V and 3 bases at J; junction bases unmatched: 3. This chain's CDR3 is CAISEEAGGTDTQYF. CDR3 sequence (DNA): TGTGCCATCAGTGAGGAAGCGGGGGGAACAGATACGCAGTATTTT.